This TCR beta chain came from a study of OX40 agonist ivuxolimab in advanced cancers. Whole-study context: An agonistic human IgG2 monoclonal antibody against OX40 (CD134) was given. People who had prior anti-PD-1, anti-PD-L1 or anti-CTLA-4 therapy could take part, and 35% to 50% had some.

The germline CDR1 and CDR2 sequences are SGHTA and FQGTGA. The CDR3 consists of 15 residues. The V end lost 0 bases, the J end lost 9 bases, and 15 bases lay between the germline ends. The data were produced by immunoSEQ multiplex PCR, yet TCRdb's version contains in-frame clones alone and is incomplete. The sample yields 100,000 to 150,000 clones, roughly 92% seen once. Study-wide findings and caveats: The study observed clonal expansion of CD4+ and CD8+ blood T cells by week 6 at 0.1 to 3.0 mg/kg.

Details on this clone: Its target is not known.

The cohort excluded patients with autoimmune disease history or systemic immunosuppression. The V gene is TRBV7-3, the J gene TRBJ2-1, with TRBD2 as a possible D gene (7 bases). The sample consisted of CD4+ or CD8+ T cells sorted from blood, taken in a trial of the OX40 agonist ivuxolimab. The TCR originated in an adult with an advanced solid tumor such as melanoma, head and neck, liver or kidney cancer. CDR3 sequence (DNA): TGTGCCAGCAGCTTAACGGGGGCCGAGCGGGGTGAGCAGTTCTTC. Its protein is CASSLTGAERGEQFF.